Each of the 10 T cell receptor beta chains below was sequenced from the same sample in a study of molecular identifiers for immune sequencing clone quantification. TCRdb processed the PCR reads anew with MiXCR; each CDR3 protein has one entry. Here the sample spans over 65,000 distinct CDR3 sequences, more than 20% being singletons. Material: naive CD8+ T cells from blood, with Jurkat cell RNA spiked in. Subset here: FACS-sorted CD8+CD4-CCR7+CD45RA+ naive T cells. The receptors originated from a human donor in good health. Some libraries in this study had Jurkat cell RNA spiked in.

V and J are TRBV29-1 and TRBJ1-2; TRBD1 agrees at 8 bases. The CDR3 runs 15 residues. Germline-derived CDR1 and CDR2 are SQVTM and ANQGSEA. Unmatched junction bases numbered 9, after V lost 1 base and J lost 5 bases. The CDR3: CSVEGVVQGVYGYTF. The DNA for the CDR3 is TGCAGCGTTGAAGGGGTAGTACAGGGGGTATATGGCTACACCTTC.

The chain employs TRBV12-3 or TRBV12-4 and TRBJ2-4; D is perhaps TRBD1 (6 bases). This CDR3 comprises 16 residues. The germline V and J ends were trimmed by 1 base and 0 bases, with 10 bases remaining between them. The CDR3 nucleotides are TGTGCCAGCAGTTTAGGGGACACCTTAGCCAAAAACATTCAGTACTTC. Translation gives CASSLGDTLAKNIQYF.

The sample holds one count of this clonotype. With a much larger clone just one base away, this may be a read error. This rearrangement joins TRBV30 to TRBJ1-5; TRBD1 aligns across 7 bases. Germline values: CDR1 GTSNPN, CDR2 SVGIG (reference sequence). This CDR3 spans 15 amino acids. V dropped 3 bases and J dropped 0; count of bases not matched to a gene: 5. The CDR3 spells CAWSWDSDSNQPQHF. For the CDR3, the DNA is TGTGCCTGGAGCTGGGACAGCGATAGCAATCAGCCCCAGCATTTT.

The chain recombines TRBV7-9 with TRBJ2-1; D uncertain. This CDR3 is built from 15 residues. V was pared by 5 bases and J by 3 bases, with 14 bases between. The germline V gene has CDR1 SEHNR and CDR2 FQNEAQ (reference sequence). CDR3 bases: TGTGCCAGCAGCCTCACTCTAGGGTACTACAATGAGCAGTTCTTC. It translates to CASSLTLGYYNEQFF.

This clonotype was detected many times. The chain is built from TRBV30 and TRBJ1-1; the match to TRBD1 covers 7 bases. The CDR3 consists of 15 residues. Trimming removed 1 base from V and 2 bases from J; junction bases left unmatched: 7. In germline, CDR1 is GTSNPN, CDR2 SVGIG (reference sequence). CDR3 bases: TGTGCCTGGAGTGGGGGATACAGGGGTAACACTGAAGCTTTCTTT. Amino acid sequence: CAWSGGYRGNTEAFF.

Comment on this clonotype: The conserved phenylalanine or tryptophan normally closing the CDR3 is absent here, so this likely arose from a read error. The chain has TRBV7-9 and TRBJ2-2, with D tentatively TRBD2 (5 bases). The CDR3 sequence is 15 residues long. Germline CDR1 SEHNR, CDR2 FQNEAQ (reference sequence). V was pared by 4 bases and J by 0 bases, with 9 bases between. The CDR3 is CASSSDFSNTGELFS. CDR3 DNA sequence: TGTGCCAGCAGCTCGGACTTCTCGAACACCGGGGAGCTGTTTTCT.

This clonotype was counted a few times. The chain has TRBV20-1 and TRBJ2-1; 8 positions match TRBD2. Germline CDR1 is DFQATT and CDR2 is SNEGSKA (reference sequence). The V and J ends lost 3 bases and 2 bases, in that order; junction bases with no gene match: 15. The CDR3 is 18 amino acids. DNA of the CDR3: TGCAGTGCTAGTTACAGTGGGTACACTAGCGGACCCTACAATGAGCAGTTCTTC. Translation: CSASYSGYTSGPYNEQFF.

This clonotype was seen many times. V is TRBV4-3 and J is TRBJ1-1; D unresolved. V lost 1 base and J 3 bases, leaving 6 bases between the germline ends. In germline, CDR1 is LGHNA, CDR2 YSLEER. There are 13 residues in the CDR3. The CDR3 sequence is CASSQGEHTEAFF. CDR3 nucleotides: TGCGCCAGCAGCCAAGGGGAGCACACTGAAGCTTTCTTT.

This clonotype was recorded at least ten times. This chain links TRBV28 with TRBJ2-5, with D possibly matching TRBD2 (6 bases). V was cut by 1 base and J by 5 bases, with 11 bases left in between. CDR1 MDHEN and CDR2 SYDVKM come from the germline V gene. This CDR3 region has 14 residues. The CDR3 here is CASSLSSGEETQYF. CDR3 nucleotide sequence: TGTGCCAGCAGTTTATCGTCGGGGGAGGAGACCCAGTACTTC.

This clonotype was seen more than once but under ten times. The rearrangement uses TRBV12-3 or TRBV12-4 and TRBJ2-1; D ambiguous. V lost 5 bases, J lost 4 bases, and 6 bases lay in between. The CDR3 runs 12 residues. The CDR3 sequence is CASSDEYNEQFF. The CDR3 region has the DNA TGTGCCAGCAGTGACGAGTACAATGAGCAGTTCTTC.